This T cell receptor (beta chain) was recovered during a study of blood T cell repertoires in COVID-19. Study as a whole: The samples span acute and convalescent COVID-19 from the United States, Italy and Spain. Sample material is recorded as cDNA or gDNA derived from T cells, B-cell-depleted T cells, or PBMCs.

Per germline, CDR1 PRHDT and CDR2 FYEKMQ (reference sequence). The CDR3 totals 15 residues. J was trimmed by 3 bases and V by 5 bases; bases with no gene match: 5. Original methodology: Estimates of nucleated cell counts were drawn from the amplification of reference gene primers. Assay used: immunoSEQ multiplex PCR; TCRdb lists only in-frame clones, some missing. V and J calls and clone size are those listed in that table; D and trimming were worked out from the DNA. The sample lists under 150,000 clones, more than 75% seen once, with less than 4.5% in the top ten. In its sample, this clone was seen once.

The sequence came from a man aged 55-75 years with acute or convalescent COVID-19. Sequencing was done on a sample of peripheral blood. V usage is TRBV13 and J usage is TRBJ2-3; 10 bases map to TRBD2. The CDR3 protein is CASSLLAGRTDTQYF. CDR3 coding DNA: TGTGCCAGCAGCCTACTAGCGGGACGGACAGATACGCAGTATTTT.